This is a list of T cell receptor beta chains from one sample in a study of regulatory T cells in long-lasting Graves disease. TCRdb called the multiplex PCR reads again in MiXCR, with one record for every CDR3 protein. The sample has about 320,000 distinct CDR3 sequences, 18% seen once. The specimen was peripheral blood mononuclear cells (PBMCs), collected at new diagnosis, from a patient treated with antithyroid drugs. These receptors came from a female donor with Graves disease. Both conserved end residues are part of each CDR3. Fields, in order: D gene, clone size, J gene, V gene, CDR3 DNA, CDR3 protein. A D gene is named only where the DNA matches it firmly. Some rows mark clone size as missing; the rest say once, few, many or name a class of expanded clone.

d_gene: NA
abundance: many
j_gene: TRBJ2-1
v_gene: TRBV12-3/TRBV12-4
CDR3nt: TGTGCCAGCAGTAGACCCTTTGGCTACAATGAGCAGTTCTTC
CDR3aa: CASSRPFGYNEQFF

d_gene: NA
abundance: few
j_gene: TRBJ1-2
v_gene: TRBV7-9
CDR3nt: TGTGCCAGCAGCCGCGGACAGACTATTATTCATTATGGCTACACCTTC
CDR3aa: CASSRGQTIIHYGYTF

d_gene: TRBD2
abundance: many
j_gene: TRBJ2-1
v_gene: TRBV10-3
CDR3nt: TGTGCCATCAGTGAGGTCTCGGCGGGAGGGCCACTGCAAGAGCAGTTCTTC
CDR3aa: CAISEVSAGGPLQEQFF

d_gene: NA
abundance: many
j_gene: TRBJ2-5
v_gene: TRBV2
CDR3nt: TGTGCCAGCACACGGGAGATCCAAGAGACCCAGTACTTC
CDR3aa: CASTREIQETQYF

d_gene: TRBD2
abundance: few
j_gene: TRBJ2-2
v_gene: TRBV28
CDR3nt: TGTGCCAGCAGTGCGACTAGCGGGAGGCCCGGGGAGCTGTTTTTT
CDR3aa: CASSATSGRPGELFF

d_gene: TRBD1
abundance: NA
j_gene: TRBJ2-6
v_gene: TRBV27
CDR3nt: TGTGCCAGCCCCCAGGGGACAGCCTCCCTCTTCTCTGGGGCCAACGTCCTGACTTTC
CDR3aa: CASPQGTASLFSGANVLTF

d_gene: NA
abundance: NA
j_gene: TRBJ2-3
v_gene: TRBV15
CDR3nt: TGTGCCACCAGCTCCTACAGAACAGATACGCAGTATTTT
CDR3aa: CATSSYRTDTQYF

d_gene: NA
abundance: many
j_gene: TRBJ1-1
v_gene: TRBV11-3
CDR3nt: TGTGCCAGCAGCTCGAGCGTGAGAAAATTCCCGAACACTGAAGCTTTCTTT
CDR3aa: CASSSSVRKFPNTEAFF

d_gene: NA
abundance: few
j_gene: TRBJ2-2
v_gene: TRBV7-9
CDR3nt: TGTGCCAGCAAAGTGGGCGGGATAACCGGGGAGCTGTTTTTT
CDR3aa: CASKVGGITGELFF

d_gene: NA
abundance: NA
j_gene: TRBJ1-1
v_gene: TRBV18
CDR3nt: TGTGCCAGCTCCCAGGGGCAGCGCGTGAACACTGAAGCTTTCTTT
CDR3aa: CASSQGQRVNTEAFF

d_gene: TRBD2
abundance: many
j_gene: TRBJ2-1
v_gene: TRBV2
CDR3nt: TGTGCCAGCAGAGGCAGCGGACTAGCGGATTACAATGAGCAGTTCTTC
CDR3aa: CASRGSGLADYNEQFF

d_gene: NA
abundance: many
j_gene: TRBJ2-3
v_gene: TRBV10-3
CDR3nt: TGTGCCATCAAACCCCCTTCGAGGTCCTCTAGCACAGATACGCAGTATTTT
CDR3aa: CAIKPPSRSSSTDTQYF

d_gene: NA
abundance: many
j_gene: TRBJ2-3
v_gene: TRBV2
CDR3nt: TGTGCCAGCGGACTTGCAGATACGCAGTATTTT
CDR3aa: CASGLADTQYF

d_gene: TRBD1
abundance: many
j_gene: TRBJ1-2
v_gene: TRBV13
CDR3nt: TGTGCCAGCAGCTTTGAGGGGGCGGGGGTCCAGCACTATGGCTACACCTTC
CDR3aa: CASSFEGAGVQHYGYTF

d_gene: TRBD1
abundance: many
j_gene: TRBJ2-3
v_gene: TRBV2
CDR3nt: TGTGCCAGCAGTGAGGACAGGGGGCGCATAGATACGCAGTATTTT
CDR3aa: CASSEDRGRIDTQYF

d_gene: NA
abundance: many
j_gene: TRBJ2-6
v_gene: TRBV10-3
CDR3nt: TGTGCCATCAGTGGGACAGCGAAGGGGGCCAACGTCCTGACTTTC
CDR3aa: CAISGTAKGANVLTF

d_gene: TRBD1
abundance: few
j_gene: TRBJ2-7
v_gene: TRBV9
CDR3nt: TGTGCCAGCAGCGTAAGTGGACAGGGTCGATTGGAAAGCGAGCAGTACTTC
CDR3aa: CASSVSGQGRLESEQYF

d_gene: NA
abundance: many
j_gene: TRBJ2-6
v_gene: TRBV27
CDR3nt: TGTGCCAGCGCTCGTTGGGCTGGGGCCAACGTCCTGACTTTC
CDR3aa: CASARWAGANVLTF

d_gene: NA
abundance: many
j_gene: TRBJ2-5
v_gene: TRBV20-1
CDR3nt: TGCAGCTTTCGCGGGGACCATCAAGAGACCCAGTACTTC
CDR3aa: CSFRGDHQETQYF

d_gene: NA
abundance: many
j_gene: TRBJ1-3
v_gene: TRBV6-1
CDR3nt: TGTGCCAGCAGCCAAGCGGCAGGGGTTTACTCTGGAAACACCATATATTTT
CDR3aa: CASSQAAGVYSGNTIYF

d_gene: NA
abundance: many
j_gene: TRBJ1-6
v_gene: TRBV27
CDR3nt: TGTGCCAGCAGGAGGGGGGACGGACGTTATTCACCCCTCCACTTT
CDR3aa: CASRRGDGRYSPLHF

d_gene: NA
abundance: many
j_gene: TRBJ2-7
v_gene: TRBV29-1
CDR3nt: TGCAGCGCCTCGGACGAGGCCAACTACGAGCAGTACTTC
CDR3aa: CSASDEANYEQYF

d_gene: NA
abundance: NA
j_gene: TRBJ2-1
v_gene: TRBV2
CDR3nt: TGTGCCAGCAGACCAGGGATAGGTGAGCAGTTCTTC
CDR3aa: CASRPGIGEQFF

d_gene: TRBD2
abundance: NA
j_gene: TRBJ2-3
v_gene: TRBV6-5
CDR3nt: TGTGCCAGCAGAAAACTAGCGGGAGGGCCAGATACGCAGTATTTT
CDR3aa: CASRKLAGGPDTQYF

d_gene: TRBD1
abundance: many
j_gene: TRBJ2-5
v_gene: TRBV28
CDR3nt: TGTGCCAGCAGTTCCACCGGGACAGCCCCAGGGACCCAGTACTTC
CDR3aa: CASSSTGTAPGTQYF

d_gene: TRBD2
abundance: NA
j_gene: TRBJ2-1
v_gene: TRBV2
CDR3nt: TGTGCCAGCAGTTGGGAGCGGGGTTCCTACAATGAGCAGTTCTTC
CDR3aa: CASSWERGSYNEQFF

d_gene: NA
abundance: few
j_gene: TRBJ2-1
v_gene: TRBV20-1
CDR3nt: TGCAGTGCTGCCCAGCCGTCTAGCGTGGTGGGTGCGGATGAGCAGTTCTTC
CDR3aa: CSAAQPSSVVGADEQFF

d_gene: NA
abundance: NA
j_gene: TRBJ2-4
v_gene: TRBV19
CDR3nt: TGTGCCAGTAGTCCAAACATAGCCAAAAACATTCAGTACTTC
CDR3aa: CASSPNIAKNIQYF

d_gene: NA
abundance: many
j_gene: TRBJ1-6
v_gene: TRBV30
CDR3nt: TGTGCCTGGACCCTGGGAGGGAATATCGCTTCACCCCTCCACTTT
CDR3aa: CAWTLGGNIASPLHF

d_gene: TRBD2
abundance: few
j_gene: TRBJ2-5
v_gene: TRBV9
CDR3nt: TGTGCCAGCAGCGTCGGACTAGCGGATCAAGAGACCCAGTACTTC
CDR3aa: CASSVGLADQETQYF

d_gene: NA
abundance: NA
j_gene: TRBJ1-3
v_gene: TRBV6-1
CDR3nt: TGTGCCAGCAGCCCTAAGACAGCTTCTGGAAACACCATATATTTT
CDR3aa: CASSPKTASGNTIYF